These T cell receptor beta chains were read from a single sample in a study of cytomegalovirus exposure and HLA in healthy donors. Only in-frame clones appear in the TCRdb table, and some are missing; sequencing was by immunoSEQ multiplex PCR. The repertoire includes 85,000 to 100,000 clones, roughly 71% of them detected once, and 2.7% sits in the top ten. Source material: PBMCs. The receptors were gathered from a middle-aged man in good health and CMV-seronegative. The CDR3 runs from the conserved cysteine through the conserved F or W. The order of the fields is V gene, J gene, clone size, D gene, CDR3 protein, CDR3 DNA. A D gene is named only where the DNA matches it firmly. Only some rows state a clone size, as once, few, many or a class for expanded clones.

v_gene: TRBV9
j_gene: TRBJ2-5
abundance: NA
d_gene: NA
CDR3aa: CASSDRSSGETQYF
CDR3nt: TGTGCCAGCAGCGACAGGTCTAGTGGGGAGACCCAGTACTTC

v_gene: TRBV15
j_gene: TRBJ1-3
abundance: NA
d_gene: NA
CDR3aa: CATSQDNSGNTIYF
CDR3nt: TGTGCCACCAGCCAGGACAACTCTGGAAACACCATATATTTT

v_gene: TRBV30
j_gene: TRBJ1-5
abundance: NA
d_gene: TRBD1
CDR3aa: CAWGDRAGRNQPQHF
CDR3nt: TGTGCCTGGGGCGACAGGGCAGGTCGGAATCAGCCCCAGCATTTT

v_gene: TRBV27
j_gene: TRBJ1-1
abundance: NA
d_gene: NA
CDR3aa: CASSLPGGGDFF
CDR3nt: TGTGCCAGCAGTTTACCGGGGGGAGGTGATTTCTTT

v_gene: TRBV27
j_gene: TRBJ1-4
abundance: NA
d_gene: NA
CDR3aa: CASSFGKQGAGKLFF
CDR3nt: TGTGCCAGCAGTTTTGGTAAACAGGGCGCAGGAAAACTGTTTTTT

v_gene: TRBV5-4
j_gene: TRBJ1-1
abundance: few
d_gene: TRBD1
CDR3aa: CASSLGDRAEAFF
CDR3nt: TGTGCCAGCAGCTTGGGGGACAGGGCTGAAGCTTTCTTT

v_gene: TRBV7-2
j_gene: TRBJ2-5
abundance: once
d_gene: TRBD1
CDR3aa: CASSSAGTVQETQYF
CDR3nt: TGTGCCAGCAGCTCCGCAGGGACAGTCCAAGAGACCCAGTACTTC

v_gene: TRBV7-2
j_gene: TRBJ2-4
abundance: NA
d_gene: TRBD1
CDR3aa: CASSLAGGIDIQYF
CDR3nt: TGTGCCAGCAGCTTAGCAGGGGGCATTGACATTCAGTACTTC

v_gene: TRBV30
j_gene: TRBJ1-2
abundance: NA
d_gene: NA
CDR3aa: CARRPIDLPWAGYGYTF
CDR3nt: TGTGCCCGTCGCCCCATTGACCTTCCGTGGGCGGGTTATGGCTACACCTTC

v_gene: TRBV4-3
j_gene: TRBJ2-1
abundance: NA
d_gene: TRBD2
CDR3aa: CASSQARGRRSYNEQFF
CDR3nt: TGCGCCAGCAGCCAAGCGCGCGGGAGGCGGTCCTACAATGAGCAGTTCTTC

v_gene: TRBV19
j_gene: TRBJ2-1
abundance: NA
d_gene: TRBD2
CDR3aa: CASSMWGPGLARYNEQFF
CDR3nt: TGTGCCAGTAGTATGTGGGGCCCCGGACTAGCGAGGTACAATGAGCAGTTCTTC

v_gene: TRBV7-9
j_gene: TRBJ2-6
abundance: NA
d_gene: NA
CDR3aa: CASSSNNPSGLWANVLTF
CDR3nt: TGTGCCAGCAGCTCCAACAATCCCTCAGGGCTCTGGGCCAACGTCCTGACTTTC

v_gene: TRBV4-1
j_gene: TRBJ2-3
abundance: once
d_gene: TRBD2
CDR3aa: CASSQVGLATDTQYF
CDR3nt: TGCGCCAGCAGCCAAGTGGGACTAGCGACCGATACGCAGTATTTT

v_gene: TRBV28
j_gene: TRBJ1-2
abundance: NA
d_gene: NA
CDR3aa: CASSWDIRGYTF
CDR3nt: TGTGCCAGCAGTTGGGACATCCGGGGCTACACCTTC

v_gene: TRBV7-2
j_gene: TRBJ2-7
abundance: NA
d_gene: TRBD2
CDR3aa: CASSLDRGLTYEQYF
CDR3nt: TGTGCCAGCAGCTTAGATAGGGGACTAACCTACGAGCAGTACTTC

v_gene: TRBV28
j_gene: TRBJ1-1
abundance: NA
d_gene: TRBD1
CDR3aa: CASRRTGPMNTEAFF
CDR3nt: TGTGCCAGCAGGAGGACAGGGCCAATGAACACTGAAGCTTTCTTT

v_gene: TRBV7-3
j_gene: TRBJ2-2
abundance: few
d_gene: TRBD1
CDR3aa: CASSLNRGTGELFF
CDR3nt: TGTGCCAGCAGCTTAAACAGGGGAACCGGGGAGCTGTTTTTT

v_gene: TRBV6-1
j_gene: TRBJ1-1
abundance: NA
d_gene: TRBD1
CDR3aa: CASSERTGRTEAFF
CDR3nt: TGTGCCAGCAGTGAAAGGACAGGGAGGACTGAAGCTTTCTTT

v_gene: TRBV2
j_gene: TRBJ2-1
abundance: once
d_gene: TRBD2
CDR3aa: CASSRLAGGGEQFF
CDR3nt: TGTGCCAGCAGTCGACTAGCGGGGGGGGGAGAGCAGTTCTTC

v_gene: TRBV6-5
j_gene: TRBJ2-5
abundance: NA
d_gene: NA
CDR3aa: CASARGRQETQYF
CDR3nt: TGTGCCAGCGCGCGGGGACGGCAAGAGACCCAGTACTTC

v_gene: TRBV7-3
j_gene: TRBJ2-2
abundance: NA
d_gene: NA
CDR3aa: CASSLDPPTRATGELFF
CDR3nt: TGTGCCAGCAGCTTAGACCCGCCGACACGTGCCACCGGGGAGCTGTTTTTT

v_gene: TRBV19
j_gene: TRBJ2-5
abundance: once
d_gene: TRBD2
CDR3aa: CASSRWGLAGGETQYF
CDR3nt: TGTGCCAGTAGTAGGTGGGGACTAGCGGGAGGGGAGACCCAGTACTTC

v_gene: TRBV4-3
j_gene: TRBJ1-5
abundance: few
d_gene: NA
CDR3aa: CASSQDRGQPQHF
CDR3nt: TGCGCCAGCAGCCAAGATCGGGGTCAGCCCCAGCATTTT

v_gene: TRBV2
j_gene: TRBJ1-5
abundance: NA
d_gene: NA
CDR3aa: CASSRDINQPQHF
CDR3nt: TGTGCCAGCAGTAGGGACATAAATCAGCCCCAGCATTTT

v_gene: TRBV4-3
j_gene: TRBJ2-1
abundance: NA
d_gene: NA
CDR3aa: CASSHTGWSYNEQFF
CDR3nt: TGCGCCAGCAGCCATACGGGATGGTCCTACAATGAGCAGTTCTTC

v_gene: TRBV5-1
j_gene: TRBJ2-3
abundance: NA
d_gene: TRBD1
CDR3aa: CASSFGTGMGSTDTQYF
CDR3nt: TGCGCCAGCAGCTTCGGGACAGGGATGGGGAGCACAGATACGCAGTATTTT

v_gene: TRBV5-1
j_gene: TRBJ1-6
abundance: NA
d_gene: NA
CDR3aa: CASSLGGPYNSPLHF
CDR3nt: TGCGCCAGCAGCTTGGGAGGGCCATATAATTCACCCCTCCACTTT

v_gene: TRBV7-2
j_gene: TRBJ2-3
abundance: NA
d_gene: TRBD2
CDR3aa: CASSLAGTSGQYF
CDR3nt: TGTGCCAGCAGCTTAGCCGGGACTAGCGGGCAGTATTTT

v_gene: TRBV7-3
j_gene: TRBJ2-6
abundance: NA
d_gene: TRBD1
CDR3aa: CASSLLGTASGANVLTF
CDR3nt: TGTGCCAGCAGCTTATTAGGGACAGCTTCTGGGGCCAACGTCCTGACTTTC

v_gene: TRBV18
j_gene: TRBJ1-1
abundance: NA
d_gene: NA
CDR3aa: CASSPDRSMNTEAFF
CDR3nt: TGTGCCAGCTCACCGGACAGAAGTATGAACACTGAAGCTTTCTTT

v_gene: TRBV27
j_gene: TRBJ1-4
abundance: NA
d_gene: NA
CDR3aa: CASSYRGVEKLFF
CDR3nt: TGTGCCAGCAGTTACCGCGGGGTAGAAAAACTGTTTTTT

v_gene: TRBV29-1
j_gene: TRBJ1-2
abundance: NA
d_gene: NA
CDR3aa: CSVEQGNGYTF
CDR3nt: TGCAGCGTTGAACAGGGGAACGGCTACACCTTC

v_gene: TRBV30
j_gene: TRBJ2-4
abundance: NA
d_gene: TRBD1
CDR3aa: CAGHYPGQGGKNIQYF
CDR3nt: TGTGCCGGACACTATCCGGGACAGGGGGGCAAAAACATTCAGTACTTC

v_gene: TRBV9
j_gene: TRBJ2-1
abundance: NA
d_gene: TRBD2
CDR3aa: CASSDLAGGVDEQFF
CDR3nt: TGTGCCAGCAGCGATCTAGCGGGGGGGGTTGATGAGCAGTTCTTC

v_gene: TRBV5-8
j_gene: TRBJ1-6
abundance: NA
d_gene: NA
CDR3aa: CASSLDFGVNSPLHF
CDR3nt: TGTGCCAGCAGCTTGGATTTCGGGGTTAATTCACCCCTCCACTTT